Included here is one T cell receptor (beta chain) sequence, with context. The table lists this clonotype with a few counts. Its antigen is still unknown. No qualities accompany the bases; no much larger clone lies one base away. The ophthalmopathy patients had moderately to severely active disease, with a Clinical Activity Score of 3 or higher, a NOSPECS grade of 4 or higher, and a disease duration of less than 3 months. Patients with other autoimmune diseases, uncontrolled infections, pregnancy or lactation were excluded. Clinical symptoms, serum thyroxine, TRAb, thyroid ultrasound and orbital computed tomography were used for diagnosis. PBMCs were isolated from more than 9 ml of fresh peripheral blood by Ficoll-Paque density gradient centrifugation. Trizol reagent was used to extract the total RNA, and its quality was then checked on an Agilent 2100 Bioanalyzer. The CDR3 runs 16 amino acids, cysteine and phenylalanine included. Only CDR3 DNA is held: 48 bases, read in frame from base 1. V lost 4 bases and J lost 1 base, and the count of bases not matched to a germline gene is 9.

For repertoire sequencing, the TCR beta CDR3 regions were amplified from RNA transcripts. HTBI primers and the Qiagen OneStep RT-PCR kit were used in a first-round RT-PCR, which was followed by a second-round multiplex PCR, size selection and purification. Libraries were sequenced paired-end with 100 bp reads on an Illumina HiSeq2000. Per the original workflow: SOAPnuke was used to process the reads, removing any read that contained adapters or uncalled bases, had a mean Phred below 15, or lacked an exact match to the constant primer or identifier. COPE v1.2.5 was used to merge high-quality paired reads. Each unique nucleotide sequence was treated as a clonotype, and MiTCR v1.1 was used to align the clonotypes to the IMGT TRB V, D and J references. The analysis was limited to V-J combinations with a frequency above 0.0001, which together covered over 99% of the repertoires. A TCR clonal expansion and chaos score per V-J combination was defined as the ratio of F50 clonal expansion to chaos observed in the TCRdist matrix. Welch's t-statistics and random forest were used to narrow the features down to 13 V-J combinations, which were then fed into a naive Bayes classifier. The similarity between thyroid and blood repertoires was quantified using the Morisita-Horn index. TCRdb reprocessed the public reads (quality trimming at Q25 with fastp, clone calling with MiXCR) and kept in-frame beta chains. Here each entry gathers all rows of one CDR3 protein and keeps the most common genes and DNA. The V and J calls and clone size are TCRdb's, not the authors'. The sample records hundreds of thousands of distinct CDR3 sequences, around 45% of which are singletons. The ten largest make up about 45% of the sample.

The data are from a study of Graves' ophthalmopathy and Graves' hyperthyroidism (dated by TCRdb to 2016 to 2019). Turning to the overall study: Peripheral blood was collected at initial diagnosis, prior to any treatment. TCR beta repertoire signatures were used to distinguish Graves' ophthalmopathy from Graves' hyperthyroidism and to predict progression to ophthalmopathy. In total, some 140 blood samples were TCR-sequenced: 40 to 45 ophthalmopathy, some 72 hyperthyroidism and about 17 hyperthyroidism-to-ophthalmopathy patients. To explore V-J signatures distinguishing ophthalmopathy from hyperthyroidism, a discovery set of 100 or so patients (43 ophthalmopathy, about 57 stable hyperthyroidism) was enrolled. For independent validation, a separate cohort was made up of 18 hyperthyroidism patients plus 17 patients who later progressed from hyperthyroidism to ophthalmopathy. In a handful of hyperthyroidism patients, the T-cell repertoire of thyroid tissue was compared with the T-cell repertoire of blood. Following sampling, methimazole starting at 30 mg daily was administered to hyperthyroidism patients, and high-dose intravenous methylprednisolone was administered to ophthalmopathy patients. The study at large found these results: The 13-signature model separated ophthalmopathy from stable hyperthyroidism with approximately 90% sensitivity and 81% to 82% specificity in cross-validation, and 80%/75% in the test set. In validation, the model predicted ophthalmopathy progression with about 64% sensitivity and around 72% specificity; some twelve predicted patients were CT-confirmed with GO in a median of approximately six months. Most expanded thyroid clonotypes with frequency above 0.001 were also detected in blood, suggesting blood repertoires may reflect the thyroid immune response. No statistical method was used to set the sample size in advance, and the investigators knew which group each participant was assigned to.

The origin of this receptor is an adult man with Graves' ophthalmopathy. Sequencing was carried out using peripheral blood. The chain is made from TRBV12-3 or TRBV12-4 and TRBJ2-5, and TRBD1 matches 7 of the central bases. The nucleotide sequence reads as follows: TGTGCCAGCAGTTACTCGATAGGGACAGCCCAAGAGACCCAGTACTTC. Its product reads: CASSYSIGTAQETQYF.